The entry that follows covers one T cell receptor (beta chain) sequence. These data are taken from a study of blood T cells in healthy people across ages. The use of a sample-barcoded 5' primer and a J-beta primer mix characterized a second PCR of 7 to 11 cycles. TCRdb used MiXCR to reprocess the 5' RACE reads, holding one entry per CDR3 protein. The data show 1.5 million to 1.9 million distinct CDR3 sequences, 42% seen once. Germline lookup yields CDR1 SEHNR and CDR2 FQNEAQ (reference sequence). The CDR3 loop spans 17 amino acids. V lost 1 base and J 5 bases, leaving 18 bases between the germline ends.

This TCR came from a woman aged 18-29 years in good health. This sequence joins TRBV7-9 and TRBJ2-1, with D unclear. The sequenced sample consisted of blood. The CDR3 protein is CASSLGFLSLRDNEQFF. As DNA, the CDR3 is TGTGCCAGCAGCTTAGGTTTTTTAAGTCTGCGAGACAATGAGCAGTTCTTC.